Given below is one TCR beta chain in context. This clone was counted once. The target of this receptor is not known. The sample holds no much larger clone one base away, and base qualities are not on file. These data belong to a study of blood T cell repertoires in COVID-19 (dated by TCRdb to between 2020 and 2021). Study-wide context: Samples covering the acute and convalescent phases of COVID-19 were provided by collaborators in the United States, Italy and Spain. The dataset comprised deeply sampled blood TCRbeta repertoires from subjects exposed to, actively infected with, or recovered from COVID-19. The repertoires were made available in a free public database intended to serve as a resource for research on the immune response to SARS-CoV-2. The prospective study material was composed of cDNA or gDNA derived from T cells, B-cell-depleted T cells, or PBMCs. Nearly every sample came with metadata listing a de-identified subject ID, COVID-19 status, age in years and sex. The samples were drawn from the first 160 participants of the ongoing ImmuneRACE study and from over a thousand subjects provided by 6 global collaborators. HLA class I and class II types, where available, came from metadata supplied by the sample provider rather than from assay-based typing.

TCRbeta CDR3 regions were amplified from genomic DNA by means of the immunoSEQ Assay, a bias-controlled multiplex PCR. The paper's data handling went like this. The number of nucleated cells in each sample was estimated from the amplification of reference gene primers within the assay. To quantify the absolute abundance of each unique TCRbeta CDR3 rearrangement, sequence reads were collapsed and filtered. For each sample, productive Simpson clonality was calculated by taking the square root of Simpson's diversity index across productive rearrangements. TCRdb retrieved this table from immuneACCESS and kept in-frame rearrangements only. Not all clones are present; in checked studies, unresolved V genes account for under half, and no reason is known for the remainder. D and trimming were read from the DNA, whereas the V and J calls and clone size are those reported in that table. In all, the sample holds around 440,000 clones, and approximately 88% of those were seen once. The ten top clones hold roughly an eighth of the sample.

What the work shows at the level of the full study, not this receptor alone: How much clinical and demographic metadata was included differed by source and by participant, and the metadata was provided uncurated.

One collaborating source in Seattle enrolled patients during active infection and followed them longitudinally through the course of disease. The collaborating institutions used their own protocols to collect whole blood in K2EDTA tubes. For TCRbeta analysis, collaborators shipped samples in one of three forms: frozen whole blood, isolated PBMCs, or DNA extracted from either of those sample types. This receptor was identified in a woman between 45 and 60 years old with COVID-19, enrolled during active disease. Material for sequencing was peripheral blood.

The nucleotides read TGTGCCAGCAGCCATGGGGGAGGGGATGGCTACACCTTC. Its product reads: CASSHGGGDGYTF. Recombination linked TRBV3-1 (or the pseudogene TRBV3-2) to TRBJ1-2; TRBD1 could be the D gene, as 5 bases match. The germline V gene (reference sequence) supplies CDR1 LGHDT and CDR2 YNNKEL. The trim is 3 bases for V and 6 bases for J, with a gap of 11 bases between the germline ends. Including cysteine and phenylalanine, the CDR3 has 13 amino acids. Here the CDR3 DNA is all that survives: 39 bases in frame from base 1.